A selection of T cell receptor beta chains follows, all from one sample in a study of PD-1 blockade in classical Hodgkin lymphoma. Sequencing was performed with immunoSEQ multiplex PCR; in TCRdb, only in-frame clones are kept and a portion is missing. The sample has tens of thousands of clones; around 73% are singletons. The sample was peripheral blood mononuclear cells (PBMCs), taken before the second cycle of nivolumab. Source of these receptors: a human donor with classical Hodgkin lymphoma. CDR3s include the opening cysteine and the closing phenylalanine or tryptophan. D genes are given only for firm matches. Size is stated for part of the rows, as once, few or many counts, or as a class when the clone is expanded.

V gene	J gene	D gene	clone size	CDR3 DNA	CDR3 protein
TRBV27	TRBJ2-7	TRBD2	-	TGTGCCAGCAGTCCGAGTAGCGGGAAAGGATACGAGCAGTACTTC	CASSPSSGKGYEQYF
TRBV29-1	TRBJ2-7	-	few	TGCAGCGTTACGTCCATTTATCCCTACGAGCAGTACTTC	CSVTSIYPYEQYF
TRBV6-5	TRBJ2-3	TRBD1	-	TGTGCCATCAGGACAGGGAGCGCAGATACGCAGTATTTT	CAIRTGSADTQYF
TRBV29-1	TRBJ1-1	-	-	TGCAGCCAAAAGGGGGAAAACACTGAAGCTTTCTTT	CSQKGENTEAFF
TRBV6-5	TRBJ1-1	-	-	TGTGCCAGCAGTCCAGGCGGGGGGGTAGGTGAAGCTTTCTTT	CASSPGGGVGEAFF
TRBV28	TRBJ1-1	-	-	TGTGCCAGCAGTTTATATGGGGGGGCGGGAGCTTTCTTT	CASSLYGGAGAFF
TRBV4-1	TRBJ2-7	-	-	TGCGCCAGCAGCCAAGCAGGCCCCTACGAGCAGTACTTC	CASSQAGPYEQYF
TRBV11-2	TRBJ2-5	TRBD1	-	TGTGCCAGCAGCCCCCACAGGGGTCTTATCCAAGAGACCCAGTACTTC	CASSPHRGLIQETQYF
TRBV5-1	TRBJ2-1	-	-	TGCGCCAGCAGGCGGCTTTCTATTTCCAATGAGCAGTTCTTC	CASRRLSISNEQFF
TRBV2	TRBJ1-3	TRBD1	once	TGTGCCAGCACGACAGGGTTACACTCTGGAAACACCATATATTTT	CASTTGLHSGNTIYF
TRBV29-1	TRBJ2-2	-	-	TGCAGCGCCAGAAGGGTGAACACCGGGGAGCTGTTTTTT	CSARRVNTGELFF
TRBV27	TRBJ2-2	-	-	TGTGCCAGCAGTTTAGGATGGCCAGGGACCACCGGGGAGCTGTTTTTT	CASSLGWPGTTGELFF
TRBV27	TRBJ2-7	-	-	TGTGCCAGCAGTTTAGGAGGAGAGTACGAGCAGTACTTC	CASSLGGEYEQYF
TRBV27	TRBJ2-5	-	-	TGTGCCAGCAGTTTATCGGGCAACGAGCGAGGGACCCAGTACTTC	CASSLSGNERGTQYF
TRBV11-1	TRBJ2-7	-	few	TGTGCCAGCAGCTTATTGGCGGGGCTCTACTCCTACGAGCAGTACTTC	CASSLLAGLYSYEQYF
TRBV19	TRBJ1-5	-	-	TGTGCCAGTAGTTTAAAGGGCGGGGGCAATCAGCCCCAGCATTTT	CASSLKGGGNQPQHF
TRBV6-5	TRBJ2-2	TRBD2	-	TGTGCCAGCAGTGTCTGGGGGGAGGGCGGGGAGCTGTTTTTT	CASSVWGEGGELFF
TRBV27	TRBJ2-7	TRBD1	-	TGTGCCAGCAGTCCGCGGAACCCCGGGACAGGCCCATACGAGCAGTACTTC	CASSPRNPGTGPYEQYF
TRBV15	TRBJ1-3	-	once	TGTGCCACCAGCAGAGACAGGGACCCTGGAAACACCATATATTTT	CATSRDRDPGNTIYF
TRBV28	TRBJ2-1	TRBD2	-	TGTGCCAGCAGTTTACCTAGCGGTGTCCTCCTTTACAATGAGCAGTTCTTC	CASSLPSGVLLYNEQFF
TRBV6-1	TRBJ1-1	TRBD1	-	TGTGCCAGCCGGGACAGGGCGTTCACTGAAGCTTTCTTT	CASRDRAFTEAFF
TRBV9	TRBJ2-7	TRBD2	-	TGTGCCAGCAGCGTCGGGCTAGCGGGAGACGAGCAGTACTTC	CASSVGLAGDEQYF
TRBV27	TRBJ1-5	-	-	TGTGCCAGCAGTTTAACGAGCAATCAGCCCCAGCATTTT	CASSLTSNQPQHF
TRBV14	TRBJ2-6	-	-	TGTGCCAGCAGCCCCGCGGCCAACGTCCTGACTTTC	CASSPAANVLTF
TRBV6-5	TRBJ2-3	-	-	TGTGCCAGCAGTTACTCGTACCCGGGGGGCACAGATACGCAGTATTTT	CASSYSYPGGTDTQYF
TRBV6-6	TRBJ1-5	-	-	TGTGCCAGCAGCCGGGATGTATCATTAAAGGAGCCCCAGCATTTT	CASSRDVSLKEPQHF
TRBV9	TRBJ2-2	-	-	TGTGCCAGCAGCGTAGAGGCCTCTTACACCGGGGAGCTGTTTTTT	CASSVEASYTGELFF
TRBV27	TRBJ2-1	TRBD2	-	TGTGCCAGCAGAATAGCGGGAGGGTTGGGCGATGAGCAGTTCTTC	CASRIAGGLGDEQFF